This TCR beta chain was profiled in a study of cytomegalovirus exposure and HLA in healthy donors. Amplification used 60 Vbeta primers and 13 Jbeta primers. Sequencing used immunoSEQ multiplex PCR; TCRdb keeps in-frame clones, though not all of them. Of 210,000 or so clones listed, 83% are singletons. Study conclusions and caveats: TRBV6-2, TRBV6-3 and other indistinguishable V segments were excluded. A previous analysis found most TCR beta V segments productive roughly 90% or roughly 30% of the time.

About this clone: The antigen is undetermined.

Germline assignment: CDR1 SEHNR and CDR2 FQNEAQ (reference sequence). The CDR3 length is 15 residues. V lost 2 bases to trimming and J lost 0 bases, with 8 bases between them. Sequenced: PBMCs. This sequence originates from a girl aged 5-17 years in good health and CMV-seronegative. This chain connects TRBV7-9 to TRBJ2-4; no clear D gene. The CDR3 spells CASSLRELAKNIQYF. The DNA for the CDR3 is TGTGCCAGCAGCTTACGAGAGTTAGCCAAAAACATTCAGTACTTC.